A single sample gave rise to the 13 T cell receptor beta chains below, sequenced in a study of T cell repertoires in cytomegalovirus infection. TCRdb independently ran MiXCR on the reads; one entry per CDR3 protein. The table shows 450,000 to 550,000 distinct CDR3 sequences, with approximately 40% occurring only once. Their specific antigens are unknown. The specimen was cultured PBMCs, collected from culture after CMV antigen stimulation. These receptor sequences come from a human donor in good health (CMV status not recorded). Some clones in this sample may be carry-over from other donors' samples.

The chain combines TRBV28 with TRBJ1-5; D perhaps matches TRBD1 (5 bases). This CDR3 has 15 residues. V shed 5 bases and J shed 4 bases, with 15 bases lying between them. Germline V gene sequence: CDR1 MDHEN, CDR2 SYDVKM. CDR3 amino acids: CASSLITGANQPQHF. Written as DNA, the CDR3 is TGTGCCAGCAGTCTAATCACAGGAGCAAATCAGCCCCAGCATTTT.

Regarding this clonotype: A read error may produce the germline difference seen at one junction end. V and J are TRBV6-2 or TRBV6-3 and TRBJ1-1; weak D call: TRBD1 (5 bases). Germline assignment: CDR1 MNHEY and CDR2 SVGEGT. The CDR3 has 18 residues. CDR3 DNA: TGTGCCAGCAGTCAGACCGAGCCAGGGAGAGGATTGAACAGTGAAGCTTTCTTT. Translated, it gives CASSQTEPGRGLNSEAFF.

This clonotype was counted a few times. The gene calls are TRBV19 and TRBJ1-2, with 9 bases aligning to TRBD1. Germline V lookup: CDR1 LNHDA, CDR2 SQIVND (reference sequence). The CDR3 runs 12 residues. V gave up 8 bases and J gave up 6 bases; unmatched junction bases: 4. CDR3 DNA: TGTGCCAGTTTACAGGGGGCGGATGGCTACACCTTC. It is translated as CASLQGADGYTF. Supplemented by reference TRBV19 and TRBJ1-2, the full variable domain reads DGGITQSPKYLFRKEGQNVTLSCEQNLNHDAMYWYRQDPGQGLRLIYYSQIVNDFQKGDIAEGYSVSREKKESFPLTVTSAQKNPTAFYLCASLQGADGYTFGSGTRLTVV.

A few counts support this clonotype. V gene TRBV7-2 combines with J gene TRBJ2-1; TRBD2 might be the D (6 bases). CDR1 is SGHTA, CDR2 FQGNSA, per germline. Trimming left V 4 bases short and J 4 bases short, with 11 bases between. The CDR3 has 14 amino acids. CDR3 sequence: CASSSRLGYNEQFF. The CDR3 DNA sequence: TGTGCCAGCAGCTCTCGACTAGGGTACAATGAGCAGTTCTTC.

The chain has TRBV5-4 and TRBJ2-7; TRBD2 matches at 9 bases. V lost 4 bases, J lost 0 bases, and 5 bases stayed unmatched. Germline CDR1 is SGHNT and CDR2 is YYREEE (reference sequence). The CDR3 loop spans 15 amino acids. CDR3 amino acids: CASSEGTSSSYEQYF. DNA for the CDR3: TGTGCCAGCAGCGAGGGGACTAGCAGCTCCTACGAGCAGTACTTC.

This clonotype was seen just once. The chain has TRBV19 and TRBJ1-5; D call uncertain. V lost 3 bases and J 5 bases, leaving 11 bases between the germline ends. Germline-derived CDR1 and CDR2 are LNHDA and SQIVND (reference sequence). The CDR3 extends over 14 amino acids. The CDR3 is CASSISRSDQPQHF. The CDR3 DNA is TGTGCCAGTAGTATTTCTCGTTCCGATCAGCCCCAGCATTTT.

V is TRBV6-1 and J is TRBJ2-7; 7 bases fit TRBD1. Germline V gene data show CDR1 as MNHNS and CDR2 as SASEGT. This CDR3 is built from 15 residues. The J segment lost 2 bases and the V segment lost 1 base, leaving 5 bases of the junction unmatched. As DNA, the CDR3 is TGTGCCAGCAGTGAAGAAGGGACAGCGCCCTACGAGCAGTACTTC. Translated, it gives CASSEEGTAPYEQYF.

The chain uses TRBV20-1 and TRBJ2-3; either TRBD1 or TRBD2 may supply D (5 bases each). V dropped 6 bases and J dropped 3 bases, with 22 bases sitting between them. This CDR3 has 16 amino acids. Germline CDR1 is DFQATT and CDR2 is SNEGSKA (reference sequence). CDR3 sequence (DNA): TGCAGTGCCTCCGGGACCCAGATTGTGGGGACAGATACGCAGTATTTT. Its protein is CSASGTQIVGTDTQYF.

Here the CDR3 reads CASSISPGGGPETQYF. CDR3 bases: TGTGCCAGCAGCATATCGCCCGGAGGCGGCCCAGAGACCCAGTACTTC. The chain links TRBV7-2 to TRBJ2-5; tentative D call: TRBD2 (5 bases). CDR1 is SGHTA, CDR2 FQGNSA, per germline. The ends were cut back, 5 bases at V and 4 bases at J, with 20 bases in the middle. This CDR3 contains 16 residues.

V gene TRBV27 combines with J gene TRBJ1-1; no clear D. Trimming took 8 bases from V and 6 from J, leaving 19 bases between them. Germline values: CDR1 MNHEY, CDR2 SMNVEV (reference sequence). The CDR3 is 14 amino acids. This CDR3 reads CASRLLGGNAEAFF. CDR3 nucleotide sequence: TGTGCCAGCCGACTATTAGGAGGCAATGCTGAAGCTTTCTTT.

This clonotype was seen a handful of times. This chain joins TRBV7-9 and TRBJ2-4; a possible D gene is TRBD2 (6 bases). V was clipped by 5 bases and J by 6 bases, with 11 bases between them. The germline CDR1 and CDR2 sequences are SEHNR and FQNEAQ (reference sequence). The CDR3 is 13 residues long. CDR3 sequence: CASSRRDSNIQYF. As DNA, the CDR3 is TGTGCCAGCAGCCGCCGGGACTCAAACATTCAGTACTTC.

This clonotype was recorded a few times. The chain carries TRBV3-1 and TRBJ2-1; maybe TRBD1 (6 bases). This CDR3 spans 17 amino acids. Germline V CDR1 and CDR2: LGHDT, YNNKEL (reference sequence). Deletions cut 5 bases from V and 3 bases from J, with 20 bases between. The CDR3 coding sequence is TGTGCCAGCAGCTTAAACACAGGGACCATCAACTACAATGAGCAGTTCTTC. This codes for CASSLNTGTINYNEQFF.

Regarding this clonotype: The junction shows a germline mismatch at one end, possibly a read error. V is TRBV7-2 and J is TRBJ2-1; 13 nucleotides align to TRBD2. In germline, CDR1 is SGHTA, CDR2 FQGNSA. The CDR3 covers 18 residues. CDR3 sequence (DNA): TGTGCCAGCAGGGGAGGGACTAGCGGGATATTTTTCCACAATGAGCCGTTCTTC. Its protein product is CASRGGTSGIFFHNEPFF.